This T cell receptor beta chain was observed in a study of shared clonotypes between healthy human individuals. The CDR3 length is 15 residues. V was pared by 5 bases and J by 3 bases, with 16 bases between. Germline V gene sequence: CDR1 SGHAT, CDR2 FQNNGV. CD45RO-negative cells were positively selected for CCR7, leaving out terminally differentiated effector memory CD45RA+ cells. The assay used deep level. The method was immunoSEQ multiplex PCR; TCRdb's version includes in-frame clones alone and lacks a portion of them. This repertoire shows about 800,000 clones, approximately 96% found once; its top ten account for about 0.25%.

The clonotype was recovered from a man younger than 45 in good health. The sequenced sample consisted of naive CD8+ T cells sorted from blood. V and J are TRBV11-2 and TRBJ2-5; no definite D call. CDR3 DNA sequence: TGTGCCAGCAGCCCAAAACCCCGTAAAGAAGAGACCCAGTACTTC. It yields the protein CASSPKPRKEETQYF.